This T cell receptor (beta chain) was identified in a study of spatial heterogeneity in lung cancer. Germline loops: CDR1 KGHSH, CDR2 LQKENI. The CDR3 runs 16 residues. Trimming cost V 1 base and J 2 bases, with 12 bases left between them. Specified time point: sample taken at primary tumor resection. No cells were sorted before sequencing. The whole RNA sequenced was extracted from tumor, nontumor lung or frozen PBMC. The donors were more than 70 patients with non-small cell lung cancer that was early-stage and untreated. Individually, TCR cDNA molecules were each labelled with a unique molecular identifier. TCRdb fed the 5' RACE reads into MiXCR, producing one record per CDR3 protein. The table lists around 45,000 distinct CDR3 sequences, approximately 13% of them singletons.

The material sequenced was PBMCs, taken at surgery. This clonotype was sampled from a male donor with early-stage non-small cell lung cancer. This chain connects TRBV18 to TRBJ1-3; no definite D call. The CDR3 DNA is TGTGCCAGCTCACCACAAAACCGGGTCGCTGGAAACACCATATATTTT. This sequence encodes CASSPQNRVAGNTIYF.